The 22 T cell receptor beta chains listed next were all sequenced from one sample in a study of a mutant IDH1 vaccine in newly diagnosed glioma. The table came from immunoSEQ multiplex PCR; TCRdb's copy has only in-frame clones and leaves some out. The sample lists tens of thousands of clones, over 75% occurring once. Time point given: week 23, last vaccination. Vaccination used 300 ug of mutant IDH1 20-mer peptide per dose, with topical imiquimod. These receptors have no known antigen. This specimen was PBMCs, taken from a glioma patient whose treatment included an IDH1 peptide vaccine. The origin of the receptors is a man aged 18 to 30 with glioma.

The chain carries TRBV9 and TRBJ2-3; TRBD1 aligns across 9 bases. After removal of 2 bases from V and 7 bases from J, the junction contained 20 bases not matched to a gene. CDR1 is SGDLS, CDR2 YYNGEE, per germline. This CDR3 is 19 amino acids long. The CDR3 protein is CASSVGTGQAGPQRNTQYF. CDR3 nucleotides: TGTGCCAGCAGCGTCGGGACAGGGCAGGCCGGGCCCCAACGCAATACGCAGTATTTT. Full variable domain (missing parts from reference TRBV9 and TRBJ2-3): DSGVTQTPKHLITATGQRVTLRCSPRSGDLSVYWYQQSLDQGLQFLIQYYNGEERAKGNILERFSAQQFPDLHSELNLSSLELGDSALYFCASSVGTGQAGPQRNTQYFGPGTRLTVL.

The chain uses TRBV28 and TRBJ2-3, with TRBD2 as a possible D gene (6 bases). V dropped 1 base and J dropped 7 bases, with 12 bases sitting between them. Germline V lookup: CDR1 MDHEN, CDR2 SYDVKM. This CDR3 region has 14 residues. CDR3 coding DNA: TGTGCCAGCAGTTTATCCCGTCTAGCGAATACGCAGTATTTT. Translation: CASSLSRLANTQYF.

The gene calls are TRBV6-6 and TRBJ1-2; weak D call: TRBD1 (5 bases). V lost 0 bases, J lost 6 bases, and 8 bases lay in between. The CDR3 totals 13 residues. Germline V lookup: CDR1 MNHNY, CDR2 SVGAGI (reference sequence). As DNA, the CDR3 is TGTGCCAGCAGTTACTCGGGGGGGGATGGCTACACCTTC. Its protein is CASSYSGGDGYTF.

V gene TRBV7-8 combines with J gene TRBJ1-1, with a weak D call TRBD1 (5 bases). V was shortened by 0 bases and J by 5 bases, with 10 bases between the two germline ends. CDR1 is SGHVS and CDR2 is FQNEAQ in the germline V gene. The CDR3 is 14 amino acids. Here the CDR3 reads CASSLAGGGTEAFF. In DNA form, the CDR3 reads TGTGCCAGCAGCTTAGCGGGCGGGGGAACTGAAGCTTTCTTT.

The chain recombines TRBV7-2 with TRBJ2-7; D call uncertain. Germline CDR1 SGHTA, CDR2 FQGNSA. Trimming cost V 5 bases and J 7 bases, with 12 bases left between them. CDR3 length: 12 residues. This CDR3 reads CASSQSGWEQYF. The CDR3 nucleotides are TGTGCCAGCAGCCAATCGGGTTGGGAGCAGTACTTC.

CDR3 DNA sequence: TGCGCCAGCAGCCAAGGGGAAAAACTGTTTTTT. Encoded protein: CASSQGEKLFF. The V call is TRBV4-3, the J call TRBJ1-4; no clear D gene. The CDR3 spans 11 residues. Per germline, CDR1 LGHNA and CDR2 YSLEER. Between the trimmed V and J ends, which lost 1 base and 8 bases, there was a span of 2 bases.

The chain has TRBV7-9 and TRBJ2-1; the D gene is possibly TRBD2 (7 bases). The CDR3 has 13 amino acids. The V and J ends lost 5 bases and 8 bases respectively, with 13 bases between them. Germline lookup yields CDR1 SEHNR and CDR2 FQNEAQ (reference sequence). DNA for the CDR3: TGTGCCAGCAGCCCATGGGGGGGCTATGAGCAGTTCTTC. Translated: CASSPWGGYEQFF.

This chain links TRBV18 with TRBJ2-3; the D gene could be TRBD1 or TRBD2 (5 bases each). The CDR3 loop spans 16 amino acids. The V and J ends lost 3 bases and 2 bases respectively, with 15 bases between them. CDR1 is KGHSH and CDR2 is LQKENI in the germline V gene. The CDR3 coding sequence is TGTGCCAGCTCACCCCTCCCGGGGACGACCACAGATACGCAGTATTTT. Translating gives CASSPLPGTTTDTQYF.

The rearrangement uses TRBV2 and TRBJ1-2; 9 bases are a match to TRBD1. The germline CDR1 and CDR2 sequences are SNHLY and FYNNEI. This CDR3 contains 15 residues. Trimming took 4 bases from V and 8 from J; bases not matched to a gene: 11. CDR3 amino acids: CASSGDRERGTGYTF. The CDR3 bases are TGTGCCAGCAGTGGGGACAGGGAGAGGGGTACGGGCTACACCTTC.

The genes are TRBV4-1 and TRBJ1-1; D remains ambiguous. The CDR3 length is 15 residues. The V end was cut by 1 base, the J end by 6 bases, with 15 bases between. Germline values: CDR1 MGHRA, CDR2 YSYEKL. The CDR3 is CASSQAYLGGPEAFF. Written as DNA, the CDR3 is TGCGCCAGCAGCCAAGCCTATCTCGGCGGACCTGAAGCTTTCTTT.

This rearrangement joins TRBV19 to TRBJ1-2; no clear D gene. V shed 1 base and J shed 7 bases, with 16 bases lying between them. Germline-derived CDR1 and CDR2 are LNHDA and SQIVND (reference sequence). The CDR3 totals 15 residues. The CDR3 region is CASSIGRQAMVGYTF. The CDR3 coding sequence is TGTGCCAGTAGTATAGGGAGGCAGGCTATGGTTGGCTACACCTTC.

This chain uses TRBV7-9 with TRBJ2-7; 7 bases are shared with TRBD1. The germline gives CDR1 SEHNR, CDR2 FQNEAQ (reference sequence). V shed 6 bases, J shed 3 bases, and the junction held 5 bases outside the gene matches. The CDR3 runs to 13 residues. CDR3 sequence: CASRTGVDYEQYF. The CDR3 bases are TGTGCCAGCAGAACAGGGGTAGACTACGAGCAGTACTTC.

The rearrangement links TRBV4-2 to TRBJ2-7; D unclear. The germline V and J ends were trimmed by 0 bases and 2 bases, with 5 bases remaining between them. The germline V gene encodes CDR1 LGHNA and CDR2 YNFKEQ. The CDR3 loop spans 13 amino acids. CDR3 in DNA: TGTGCCAGCAGCCAAGAAAGGACCTACGAGCAGTACTTC. It yields the protein CASSQERTYEQYF.

The CDR3, as DNA: TGTGCCAGTAGTCCCAGGGGGAGGGATATTGGCTACACCTTC. It specifies CASSPRGRDIGYTF. The chain employs TRBV19 and TRBJ1-2, with 7 nucleotides matching TRBD1. CDR1 and CDR2 from the germline V gene are LNHDA and SQIVND (reference sequence). V was clipped by 5 bases and J by 7 bases; unmatched bases: 10. The CDR3 covers 14 residues.

The chain couples TRBV10-3 to TRBJ1-2; D is unresolved. CDR3 length: 14 amino acids. Trimming cost V 7 bases and J 0 bases, with 12 bases left between them. The germline CDR1 and CDR2 sequences are ENHRY and SYGVKD. CDR3 bases: TGTGCCATCAATAAAGATTTAGCTAACTATGGCTACACCTTC. Translation: CAINKDLANYGYTF.

This clone came up a few times. This chain uses TRBV9 with TRBJ1-1; 8 positions match TRBD1. The germline gives CDR1 SGDLS, CDR2 YYNGEE. V lost 4 bases to trimming and J lost 8 bases; unmatched junction nucleotides: 13. This CDR3 is 15 amino acids long. CDR3 DNA: TGTGCCAGCAGCCCCCGAGCCCGGGACAGGCGGGAAGCTTTCTTT. It encodes CASSPRARDRREAFF.

V and J are TRBV18 and TRBJ2-5; D is undetermined. CDR3 length: 11 residues. The V end was cut by 6 bases, the J end by 1 base, with 3 bases between. Germline lookup yields CDR1 KGHSH and CDR2 LQKENI. The CDR3 spells CASSRQETQYF. The CDR3, as DNA: TGTGCCAGCTCGCGCCAAGAGACCCAGTACTTC.

The chain couples TRBV7-2 to TRBJ1-2; tentative D call: TRBD1 (5 bases). This CDR3 has 14 amino acids. CDR1 and CDR2 from the germline V gene are SGHTA and FQGNSA. V dropped 3 bases and J dropped 3 bases, with 11 bases sitting between them. CDR3 in amino acids: CASSFGGEYYGYTF. The CDR3 coding sequence is TGTGCCAGCAGCTTTGGAGGGGAATACTATGGCTACACCTTC.

The chain employs TRBV6-1 and TRBJ1-1; 8 bases fit TRBD1. The V gene's germline CDR1 is MNHNS and CDR2 SASEGT. With V trimmed by 8 bases and J by 0 bases, 2 bases remained unmatched. This CDR3 contains 13 residues. CDR3 DNA sequence: TGTGCCAGCCGACAGGGGTTGAACACTGAAGCTTTCTTT. The encoded protein is CASRQGLNTEAFF.

The chain combines TRBV5-6 with TRBJ1-5, with D hard to call. The CDR3 length is 14 residues. V lost 4 bases, J lost 4 bases, and 12 bases lay in between. Per the germline V gene, CDR1 is SGHDT and CDR2 is YYEEEE. The CDR3 DNA reads TGTGCCAGCAGCCAACACCCTAATAATCAGCCCCAGCATTTT. This gives the protein CASSQHPNNQPQHF.

The chain uses TRBV6-5 and TRBJ2-5; 7 nucleotides line up with TRBD1. The V gene end was trimmed by 2 bases and the J gene end by 11 bases; junction bases not matched to a gene: 14. In germline, CDR1 is MNHEY, CDR2 SVGAGI. The CDR3 has 15 residues. The CDR3 sequence: CASSYDAGGTLEQYF. CDR3 sequence (DNA): TGTGCCAGCAGTTACGACGCAGGGGGAACCCTTGAGCAGTACTTC.

This clone was seen once. The rearrangement joins TRBV21-1 to TRBJ2-7; the DNA was not compared with TRBD1, the D call given in the table. TRBV21-1 is an annotated pseudogene. CDR3 length: 13 residues. The CDR3 sequence is CASSWTDTYEQYF. CDR3 coding DNA: TGTGCCAGCAGCTGGACAGATACCTACGAGCAGTACTTC.